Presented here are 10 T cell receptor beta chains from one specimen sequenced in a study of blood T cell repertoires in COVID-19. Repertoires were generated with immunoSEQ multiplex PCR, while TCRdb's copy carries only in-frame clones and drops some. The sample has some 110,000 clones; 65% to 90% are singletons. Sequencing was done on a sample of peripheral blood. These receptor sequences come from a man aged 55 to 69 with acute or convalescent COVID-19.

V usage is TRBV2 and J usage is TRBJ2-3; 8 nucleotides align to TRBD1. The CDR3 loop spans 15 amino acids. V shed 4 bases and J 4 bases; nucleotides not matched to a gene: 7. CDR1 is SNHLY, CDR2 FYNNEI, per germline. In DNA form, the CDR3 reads TGTGCCAGCAGTGCGTTAACAGGGGGTTCAGATACGCAGTATTTT. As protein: CASSALTGGSDTQYF.

CDR3 amino acids: CASSPDRATEAFF. The CDR3 DNA reads as TGTGCCAGCAGTCCGGACAGGGCCACTGAAGCTTTCTTT. The J gene is TRBJ1-1, the V gene TRBV28; 8 bases fit TRBD1. Germline V gene lookup returns CDR1 MDHEN and CDR2 SYDVKM. CDR3 length: 13 amino acids. Unmatched junction bases numbered 3, after V lost 5 bases and J lost 4 bases.

CDR3 nucleotides: TGTGCCAGCAGTCCCCGGACAGGGGGTTTTCGGCCGCAGTATTTT. It yields the protein CASSPRTGGFRPQYF. V usage is TRBV28 and J usage is TRBJ2-3, with 10 bases matching TRBD1. V trimming: 5 bases; J trimming: 10 bases; junction bases outside the gene matches: 12. CDR1 MDHEN and CDR2 SYDVKM come from the germline V gene. The CDR3 totals 15 residues.

CDR3 amino acids: CASSLAGSNSPLHF. Written as DNA, the CDR3 is TGCGCCAGCAGCTTGGCAGGGTCCAATTCACCCCTCCACTTT. The chain joins TRBV5-1 to TRBJ1-6, with D possibly being TRBD1 (5 bases). V gave up 0 bases and J gave up 7 bases, with 8 bases separating them. This CDR3 region has 14 residues. Germline V gene lookup returns CDR1 SGHRS and CDR2 YFSETQ.

The CDR3 DNA reads as TGTGCCAGCGGTTCCCCCGGGGGGGAGCAGTACTTC. Amino acid sequence: CASGSPGGEQYF. This chain links TRBV7-3 with TRBJ2-7; TRBD2 matches at 7 bases. Germline V gene sequence: CDR1 SGHTA, CDR2 FQGTGA. Unmatched junction bases numbered 8, after V lost 8 bases and J lost 7 bases. CDR3 length: 12 amino acids.

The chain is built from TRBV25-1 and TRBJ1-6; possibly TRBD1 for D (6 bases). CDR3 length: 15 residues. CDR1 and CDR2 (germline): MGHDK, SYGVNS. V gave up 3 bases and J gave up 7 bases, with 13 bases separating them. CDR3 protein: CASSDFDRPNSPLHF. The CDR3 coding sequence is TGTGCCAGCAGTGATTTTGACAGGCCAAATTCACCCCTCCACTTT.

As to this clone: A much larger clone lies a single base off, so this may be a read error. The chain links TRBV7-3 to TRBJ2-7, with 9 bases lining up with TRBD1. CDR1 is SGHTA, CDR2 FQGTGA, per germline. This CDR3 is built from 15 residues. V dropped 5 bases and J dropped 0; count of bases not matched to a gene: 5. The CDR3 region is CASSPGTGSSYEQYF. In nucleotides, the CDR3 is TGTGCCAGCAGCCCGGGGACAGGGAGCTCCTACGAGCAGTACTTC.

This CDR3 is CAISDQGLAGAGEQYF. CDR3 DNA sequence: TGTGCCATCAGTGACCAAGGACTAGCGGGAGCTGGGGAGCAGTACTTC. The rearrangement uses TRBV10-3 and TRBJ2-7; TRBD2 matches 13 bases. The CDR3 has 16 amino acids. J was trimmed by 7 bases and V by 3 bases; bases with no gene match: 9. In germline, CDR1 is ENHRY, CDR2 SYGVKD.

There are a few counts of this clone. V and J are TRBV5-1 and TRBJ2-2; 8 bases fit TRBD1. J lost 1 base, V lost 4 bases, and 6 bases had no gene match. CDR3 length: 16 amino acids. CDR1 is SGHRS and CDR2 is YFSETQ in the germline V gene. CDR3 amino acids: CASSITGTGNTGELFF. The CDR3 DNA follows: TGCGCCAGCAGCATCACCGGGACAGGGAACACCGGGGAGCTGTTTTTT.

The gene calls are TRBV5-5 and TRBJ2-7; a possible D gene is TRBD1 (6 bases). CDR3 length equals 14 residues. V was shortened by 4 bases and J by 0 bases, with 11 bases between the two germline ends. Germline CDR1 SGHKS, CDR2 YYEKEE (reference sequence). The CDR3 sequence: CASSDRDNSYEQYF. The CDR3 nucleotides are TGTGCCAGCAGCGACCGGGACAACTCCTACGAGCAGTACTTC.